This T cell receptor beta chain is from a study of T-cell reconstitution after alpha-beta-depleted transplantation in children (dated by TCRdb to 2016 to 2018). About the investigation overall: Using TCR repertoire profiling, the study followed T-cell immune reconstitution in a quantitative way in children after TCRalphabeta/CD19-depleted allogeneic hematopoietic cell transplantation.

Of note for this clonotype: Its recognized antigen is unknown. Nothing much larger sits one base from this clone, and base qualities are not available.

Libraries came from PCR. This sample was sequenced with an Illumina HiSeq 2500. TCR libraries were prepared with molecular barcoding, using unique molecular identifiers to normalize TCRbeta repertoire quantification. TCRdb cleaned the public reads at Q25 with fastp, built clones with MiXCR and kept in-frame beta chains. Rows are combined by CDR3 protein, so each entry shows the most common genes and DNA. For this sample the table gives more than 550,000 distinct CDR3 sequences, of which 8% to 11% were detected only once. 4% of the sample is in the top ten clones. The junction shows trimming of 6 bases on V and 5 bases on J, plus 17 bases between the germline ends. From a lookup of the germline V gene, CDR1 and CDR2 are SQVTM and ANQGSEA. From the cysteine up to the phenylalanine, the CDR3 has a length of 13 residues. Only the CDR3 portion is preserved as DNA: 39 bases, with reading frame beginning at the first base.

This chain is built from TRBV29-1 and TRBJ2-7; TRBD1 is a weak D gene call, 6 bases matching. This sample comprised PBMCs from the stem cell graft donor, obtained from the stem cell graft. The origin of this receptor is a human donor who donated a stem cell graft to a child with acute myeloid leukemia. This receptor carries the CDR3 CSVNEIQGHEQYF. The nucleotides are TGCAGCGTCAACGAAATCCAGGGGCACGAGCAGTACTTC.